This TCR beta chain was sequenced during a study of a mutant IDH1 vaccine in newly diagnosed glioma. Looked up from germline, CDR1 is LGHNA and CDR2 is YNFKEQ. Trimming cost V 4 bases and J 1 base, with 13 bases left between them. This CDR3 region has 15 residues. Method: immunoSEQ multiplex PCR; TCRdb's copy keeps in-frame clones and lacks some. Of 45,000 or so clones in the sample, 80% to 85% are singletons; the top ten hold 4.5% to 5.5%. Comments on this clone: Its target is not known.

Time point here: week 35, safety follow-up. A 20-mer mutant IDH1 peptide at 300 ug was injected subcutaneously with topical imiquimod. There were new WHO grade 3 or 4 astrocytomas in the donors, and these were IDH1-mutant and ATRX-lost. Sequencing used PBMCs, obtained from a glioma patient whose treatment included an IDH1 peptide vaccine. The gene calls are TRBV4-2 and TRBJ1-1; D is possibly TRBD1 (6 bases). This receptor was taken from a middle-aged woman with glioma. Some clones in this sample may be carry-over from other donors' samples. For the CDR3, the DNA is TGTGCCAGCAGCCTTGGGGGGGGCTCGAACACTGAAGCTTTCTTT. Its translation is CASSLGGGSNTEAFF.